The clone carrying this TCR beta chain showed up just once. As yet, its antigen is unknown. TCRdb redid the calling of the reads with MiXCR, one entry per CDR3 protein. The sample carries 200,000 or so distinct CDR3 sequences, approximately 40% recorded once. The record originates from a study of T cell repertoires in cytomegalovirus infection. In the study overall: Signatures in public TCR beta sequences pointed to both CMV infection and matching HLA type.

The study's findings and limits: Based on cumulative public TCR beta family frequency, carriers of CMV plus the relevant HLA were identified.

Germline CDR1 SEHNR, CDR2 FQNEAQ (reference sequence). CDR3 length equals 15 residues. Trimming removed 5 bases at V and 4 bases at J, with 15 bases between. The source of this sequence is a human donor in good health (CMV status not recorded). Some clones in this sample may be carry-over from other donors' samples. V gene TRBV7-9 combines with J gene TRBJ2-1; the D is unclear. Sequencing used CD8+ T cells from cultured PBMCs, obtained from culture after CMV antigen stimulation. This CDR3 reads CASSPLLGLYNEQFF. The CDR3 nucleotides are TGTGCCAGCAGCCCCCTCTTGGGTCTTTACAATGAGCAGTTCTTC.